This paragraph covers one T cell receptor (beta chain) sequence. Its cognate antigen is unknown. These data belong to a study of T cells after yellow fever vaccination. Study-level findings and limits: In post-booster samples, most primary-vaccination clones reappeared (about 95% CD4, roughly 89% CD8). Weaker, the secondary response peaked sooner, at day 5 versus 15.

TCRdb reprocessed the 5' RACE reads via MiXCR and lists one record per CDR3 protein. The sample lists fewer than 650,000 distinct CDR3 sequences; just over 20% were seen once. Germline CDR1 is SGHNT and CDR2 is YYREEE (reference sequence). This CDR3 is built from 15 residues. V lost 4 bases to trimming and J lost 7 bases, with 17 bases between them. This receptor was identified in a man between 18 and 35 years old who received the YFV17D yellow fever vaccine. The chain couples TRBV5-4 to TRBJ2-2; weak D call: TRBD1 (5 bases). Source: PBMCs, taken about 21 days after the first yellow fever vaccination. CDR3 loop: CASSRRDSIGGELFF. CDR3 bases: TGTGCCAGCAGCCGACGCGACAGCATTGGCGGGGAGCTGTTTTTT.